This T cell receptor beta chain was sequenced for a study of shared T cell receptors in the human thymus. The V gene lost 5 bases and the J gene lost 1 base, with 11 bases spanning the gap. Germline CDR1 and CDR2: LNHNV and YYDKDF (reference sequence). This CDR3 comprises 15 residues. Profiling relied on immunoSEQ multiplex PCR, and the TCRdb table lists in-frame clones only, not all of them. The sample lists about 610,000 clones, around nine tenths occurring once. This sample was also put to use in a study of human thymus T cells. That report adds: The sample donors, healthy Finnish infants, were having corrective surgery for congenital heart defects. The source of the thymus tissue was resections taken during corrective heart surgery. It looked as if thymic and blood repertoires used V and J genes in a biased way. Related research described thymic repertoires that were highly overlapping among unrelated individuals.

The chain joins TRBV15 to TRBJ2-2; D may be TRBD1 (5 bases). Sequencing input: thymocytes. The receptor's source is a boy less than two years old with a congenital heart defect. The CDR3 DNA sequence: TGTGCCACCAGCGGCGTAACAGGGAACACCGGGGAGCTGTTTTTT. Its translation: CATSGVTGNTGELFF.